One sample yielded the 17 T cell receptor beta chains listed below, sequenced in a study of control samples from healthy donors and cancer patients (dated by TCRdb to 2020 to 2022). The library was made by the immunoSEQ multiplex PCR assay. In its TCRdb copy, this immuneACCESS table keeps in-frame sequences only and misses some clones. Where compared with another copy, unresolved V genes explain less than half of these, and the others have no known cause. Here the sample has some 67,000 clones; around nine tenths occur a single time. 19% of the sample is in the top ten clones. The material sequenced was PBMCs. The receptors here all came from a man aged 60 to 69 with lung cancer.

This clone was seen a few times. The chain carries TRBV9 and TRBJ1-6, with 8 bases lining up with TRBD1. CDR1 is SGDLS, CDR2 YYNGEE, per germline. The V gene end was trimmed by 3 bases and the J gene end by 12 bases; junction bases not matched to a gene: 5. The CDR3 contains 13 residues. CDR3 amino acids: CASSGQGRGPLHF. CDR3 bases: TGTGCCAGCAGCGGACAGGGGCGGGGACCCCTCCACTTT.

The V and J genes are TRBV25-1 and TRBJ2-5, with a weak D call TRBD2 (6 bases). Trimming shortened V by 2 bases and J by 6 bases, and 10 bases separated the two germline ends. The CDR3 totals 13 residues. Germline loops: CDR1 MGHDK, CDR2 SYGVNS. CDR3 DNA sequence: TGTGCCAGCAGTGAAGGGGGGAAAAAGACCCAGTACTTC. The encoded protein is CASSEGGKKTQYF.

This clone has only one observation. The chain carries TRBV19 and TRBJ1-1; TRBD1 is a possible D gene (5 bases). Between the trimmed V and J ends, which lost 4 bases and 1 base, there was a span of 7 bases. Looked up from germline, CDR1 is LNHDA and CDR2 is SQIVND (reference sequence). This CDR3 has 13 amino acids. The CDR3 sequence: CASSTQGNTEAFF. The DNA for the CDR3 is TGTGCCAGTAGTACCCAGGGGAACACTGAAGCTTTCTTT.

The CDR3 DNA reads as TGTGCCAGCAGCTCTCCGGGACAGGGCCACACCATATATTTT. It translates to CASSSPGQGHTIYF. This chain connects TRBV7-9 to TRBJ1-3; 9 bases map to TRBD1. Germline assignment: CDR1 SEHNR and CDR2 FQNEAQ (reference sequence). Losses at the gene ends were 4 bases for V and 8 bases for J; bases not matched to a gene: 6. The CDR3 covers 14 residues.

The V call is TRBV29-1, the J call TRBJ2-7; 8 bases are a match to TRBD1. V lost 4 bases and J lost 6; bases outside the gene matches: 14. Germline CDR1 and CDR2: SQVTM and ANQGSEA. CDR3 length: 15 amino acids. CDR3 coding DNA: TGCAGCGTTGTTACGCAGGGGGCCGAGCCTCGCGAGCAGTACGTC. This codes for CSVVTQGAEPREQYV.

This rearrangement joins TRBV5-6 to TRBJ1-6, with 12 nucleotides matching TRBD1. CDR1 is SGHDT, CDR2 YYEEEE, per germline. This CDR3 comprises 19 residues. The ends lost 4 bases at V and 1 base at J; junction bases unmatched: 9. Here the CDR3 reads CASSGSLGQGASYNSPLHF. CDR3 sequence (DNA): TGTGCCAGCAGCGGATCTTTGGGACAGGGGGCATCCTATAATTCACCCCTCCACTTT.

The CDR3 region has the DNA TGCGCCAGCTGGCCGGGGACAACAGGTTCACCCCTCCACTTT. It is translated as CASWPGTTGSPLHF. The V call is TRBV10-2, the J call TRBJ1-6; perhaps TRBD1 as D (6 bases). With 8 bases removed from V and 9 bases from J, the gap between germline ends came to 17 bases. This CDR3 spans 14 amino acids. The germline V gene encodes CDR1 WSHSY and CDR2 SAAADI.

The chain joins TRBV7-9 to TRBJ1-1; D gene uncertain. With 3 bases removed from V and 2 bases from J, the gap between germline ends came to 7 bases. This CDR3 is 13 amino acids long. CDR1 is SEHNR and CDR2 is FQNEAQ in the germline V gene (reference sequence). This chain's CDR3 is CASSFQVNTEAFF. In DNA form, the CDR3 reads TGTGCCAGCAGCTTTCAGGTTAACACTGAAGCTTTCTTT.

The chain couples TRBV7-2 to TRBJ1-6, with D perhaps TRBD1 (6 bases). The CDR3 is 16 amino acids. CDR1 is SGHTA, CDR2 FQGNSA, per germline. The V end lost 1 base, the J end lost 9 bases, and 16 bases lay between the germline ends. CDR3 DNA: TGTGCCAGCAGCTTAGTGGGGATGGGGGCGGGTTCACCCCTCCACTTT. It translates to CASSLVGMGAGSPLHF.

The gene calls are TRBV27 and TRBJ1-1; 7 bases align to TRBD1. There are 14 residues in the CDR3. The germline CDR1 and CDR2 sequences are MNHEY and SMNVEV (reference sequence). V lost 6 bases and J lost 3; bases outside the gene matches: 7. The CDR3 DNA is TGTGCCAGCAGGCCGACAGGGTCCGACACTGAAGCTTTCTTT. It specifies CASRPTGSDTEAFF.

This clone qualifies as medium-sized (0.01 to 0.1%). This sequence joins TRBV12-5 and TRBJ1-5; D ambiguous. The CDR3 contains 19 residues. Trimming took off 0 bases at V and 0 bases at J, with 18 bases between the two ends. Per the germline V gene, CDR1 is LGHNT and CDR2 is FRNRAP. CDR3 protein: CASGLVIDGLISSNQPQHF. The CDR3 DNA reads TGTGCTAGTGGTTTGGTGATTGACGGACTAATATCTAGCAATCAGCCCCAGCATTTT.

This chain joins TRBV11-3 and TRBJ1-1; the D gene is possibly TRBD1 (6 bases). Germline V gives CDR1 SGHNT, CDR2 YENEEA. CDR3 length: 16 amino acids. V dropped 3 bases and J dropped 2 bases, with 16 bases sitting between them. CDR3 nucleotide sequence: TGTGCCAGCAGCTTTCGCACAGGGACTGCTAACACTGAAGCTTTCTTT. Its translation: CASSFRTGTANTEAFF.

The chain couples TRBV6-1 to TRBJ2-5, with 10 bases lining up with TRBD2. CDR1 is MNHNS and CDR2 is SASEGT in the germline V gene. V shed 0 bases and J 5 bases; nucleotides not matched to a gene: 12. The CDR3 is 18 residues long. CDR3 bases: TGTGCCAGCAGTGAAGCGTTGGTAGCGGGGGGAGTGGGGGAGACCCAGTACTTC. This translates into CASSEALVAGGVGETQYF.

This chain joins TRBV11-2 and TRBJ1-5; 8 bases fit TRBD1. This CDR3 has 15 amino acids. V trimming: 3 bases; J trimming: 5 bases; junction bases outside the gene matches: 6. Germline CDR1 SGHAT, CDR2 FQNNGV. The CDR3: CASSFTGGWDQPQHF. The CDR3 DNA is TGTGCCAGCAGCTTTACAGGGGGATGGGATCAGCCCCAGCATTTT.

V gene TRBV20-1 combines with J gene TRBJ1-1; the match to TRBD1 covers 8 bases. Germline assignment: CDR1 DFQATT and CDR2 SNEGSKA (reference sequence). V shed 3 bases, J shed 8 bases, and the junction held 2 bases outside the gene matches. The CDR3 runs to 11 residues. The CDR3 protein is CSARDRVEAFF. The CDR3 DNA sequence: TGCAGTGCTAGGGACAGGGTGGAAGCTTTCTTT.

This chain connects TRBV3-1 (or the pseudogene TRBV3-2) to TRBJ2-7; D tentatively fits TRBD1 or TRBD2 (6 bases each). V dropped 5 bases and J dropped 2 bases, with 19 bases sitting between them. CDR1 and CDR2 from the germline V gene are LGHDT and YNNKEL (reference sequence). This CDR3 region has 16 residues. CDR3 amino acids: CASSSRRRGSTYEQYF. The DNA for the CDR3 is TGTGCCAGCAGCTCAAGGAGGAGGGGGTCAACCTACGAGCAGTACTTC.

The rearrangement links TRBV5-1 to TRBJ2-3; maybe TRBD1 (6 bases). Germline V lookup: CDR1 SGHRS, CDR2 YFSETQ. The CDR3 length is 17 residues. The germline V and J ends were trimmed by 0 bases and 6 bases, with 20 bases remaining between them. The CDR3 is CASSLARTVQLGDTQYF. The CDR3 DNA follows: TGCGCCAGCAGCTTGGCCCGGACAGTTCAACTTGGGGATACGCAGTATTTT.